The sequence of this T cell receptor beta chain was determined in a study of regulatory T cells in long-lasting Graves disease. The time point denotes: newly diagnosed GD, antithyroid drugs for less than 3 months. Construction of the TCR library relied on RNA isolated from PBMCs. The study's findings and limits: Persistent disease samples used TRBV28, TRBJ1-2 and TRBJ2-5 preferentially.

With regard to this clonotype: Antigen: not known. A much larger clonotype is one base distant, so this may be a read error.

The CDR3 is 19 amino acids. Trimming removed 6 bases from V and 4 bases from J; junction bases left unmatched: 15. Germline loops: CDR1 SNHLY, CDR2 FYNNEI. Libraries of TCR beta came from iRepertoire HTBI primers plus Arm-PCR of CDR3 regions. TCRdb used MiXCR to reprocess the multiplex PCR reads, holding one entry per CDR3 protein. The table lists hundreds of thousands of distinct CDR3 sequences, 15% to 17% of them singletons. The TCR originated in a female donor with Graves disease. Sequencing was performed on peripheral blood mononuclear cells (PBMCs), taken at new diagnosis, from a patient treated with antithyroid drugs. The chain has TRBV2 and TRBJ2-3; 14 nucleotides agree with TRBD2. Here the CDR3 reads CASRVGGTSGSETADTQYF. CDR3 bases: TGTGCCAGCAGGGTCGGCGGGACTAGCGGGAGCGAGACCGCAGATACGCAGTATTTT.